Shown below are 32 T cell receptor beta chains from a single sample sequenced in a study of blood T cell repertoires in COVID-19. The repertoire was sequenced with immunoSEQ multiplex PCR; TCRdb's copy has only in-frame clones and lacks some. The repertoire includes about 110,000 clones, 75% to 85% of them detected once, and less than 8% sits in the top ten. What was sequenced was peripheral blood. These receptors originate from an elderly woman with active or convalescent COVID-19.

The V call is TRBV7-9, the J call TRBJ2-1; TRBD2 aligns across 12 bases. Trimming took 6 bases from V and 8 from J; bases not matched to a gene: 11. The CDR3 is 16 residues long. Germline V CDR1 and CDR2: SEHNR, FQNEAQ (reference sequence). In nucleotides, the CDR3 is TGTGCCAGCAGGAGGACTAGCGGGATAATAGGGGATGAGCAGTTCTTC. It specifies CASRRTSGIIGDEQFF.

This clone was seen a few times. V gene TRBV20-1 combines with J gene TRBJ2-5; 7 bases align to TRBD2. There are 16 residues in the CDR3. CDR1 DFQATT and CDR2 SNEGSKA come from the germline V gene (reference sequence). Trimming at V came to 3 bases and at J to 5 bases, leaving 15 bases not matched to a gene. The CDR3 nucleotides are TGCAGTGCTAGTAGCTCATCGGGGAGGGCCCGGGAGACCCAGTACTTC. It specifies CSASSSSGRARETQYF.

The chain links TRBV7-8 to TRBJ1-2; D unclear. The CDR3 has 13 amino acids. The germline CDR1 and CDR2 sequences are SGHVS and FQNEAQ. V was cut by 0 bases and J by 4 bases, with 6 bases left in between. CDR3 in amino acids: CASSLAYGYGYTF. Here the CDR3 DNA reads TGTGCCAGCAGCTTAGCGTACGGCTATGGCTACACCTTC.

The V call is TRBV28, the J call TRBJ2-3; D uncertain. The CDR3 has 12 amino acids. Germline V lookup: CDR1 MDHEN, CDR2 SYDVKM. V was cut by 6 bases and J by 8 bases, with 12 bases left in between. CDR3 bases: TGTGCCAGCAGGACTCAACCGGGTACGCAGTATTTT. Protein product: CASRTQPGTQYF.

This clone was detected only once. The V and J genes are TRBV7-9 and TRBJ2-5; 8 bases agree with TRBD1. Germline V lookup: CDR1 SEHNR, CDR2 FQNEAQ (reference sequence). The CDR3 length is 14 residues. Trimming cost V 5 bases and J 2 bases; bases outside gene matches: 4. CDR3: CASSQGQGQETQYF. The CDR3 nucleotides are TGTGCCAGCAGCCAAGGACAGGGTCAAGAGACCCAGTACTTC.

The chain has TRBV19 and TRBJ1-3, with 7 positions matching TRBD1. CDR1 and CDR2 from the germline V gene are LNHDA and SQIVND (reference sequence). This CDR3 spans 17 amino acids. V shed 6 bases, J shed 0 bases, and the junction held 11 bases outside the gene matches. The CDR3, as DNA: TGTGCCAGTAGCCAAGGAGGACAGGTTTACTCTGGAAACACCATATATTTT. Translating gives CASSQGGQVYSGNTIYF.

This clone was detected only a few times. This rearrangement joins TRBV6-4 to TRBJ1-2; TRBD1 matches at 7 bases. The CDR3 is 15 residues long. J lost 5 bases, V lost 6 bases, and 12 bases had no gene match. The germline gives CDR1 MRHNA, CDR2 SNTAGT. The CDR3 region is CASSRDSKGAYGYTF. The CDR3 DNA reads as TGTGCCAGCAGCAGGGACTCCAAGGGGGCATATGGCTACACCTTC.

The chain has TRBV6-5 and TRBJ2-1; 9 bases are shared with TRBD2. The ends lost 6 bases at V and 13 bases at J; junction bases unmatched: 16. This CDR3 region has 15 residues. Germline values: CDR1 MNHEY, CDR2 SVGAGI. The CDR3 here is CASSPDMISGSGQFF. For the CDR3, the DNA is TGTGCCAGCAGCCCCGACATGATTAGCGGGAGTGGACAGTTCTTC.

In its sample, this clone was seen once. CDR3 nucleotides: TGTGCCAGCAGCACATCTAGCGGGAGCGGGGAGCTGTTTTTT. Its protein is CASSTSSGSGELFF. The gene calls are TRBV6-4 and TRBJ2-2; TRBD2 matches at 10 bases. J lost 7 bases, V lost 6 bases, and 5 bases had no gene match. The CDR3 runs to 14 residues. CDR1 MRHNA and CDR2 SNTAGT come from the germline V gene.

The J gene is TRBJ2-7, the V gene TRBV18, with 11 bases aligning to TRBD2. This CDR3 spans 16 amino acids. Germline values: CDR1 KGHSH, CDR2 LQKENI. The V segment lost 6 bases and the J segment 1 base; nucleotides outside the gene matches: 8. CDR3 region: CASSQPTSGVSYEQYF. CDR3 bases: TGTGCCAGCTCCCAACCGACTAGCGGGGTTTCCTACGAGCAGTACTTC.

This clone was recorded only once. The chain is built from TRBV4-1 and TRBJ1-4; tentatively, D is TRBD1 (5 bases). Germline V CDR1 and CDR2: MGHRA, YSYEKL. The CDR3 contains 15 residues. V lost 2 bases and J 7 bases, leaving 14 bases between the germline ends. The CDR3: CASSQIGTPGEKLFF. Here the CDR3 DNA reads TGCGCCAGCAGCCAAATCGGGACTCCCGGTGAAAAACTGTTTTTT.

The chain recombines TRBV5-1 with TRBJ1-1; 8 nucleotides line up with TRBD1. The CDR3 sequence is 16 residues long. Germline values: CDR1 SGHRS, CDR2 YFSETQ. J lost 1 base, V lost 4 bases, and 9 bases had no gene match. The CDR3 DNA reads as TGCGCCAGCAGCACAACGACAGGGGCGGGGAACACTGAAGCTTTCTTT. Translating it yields CASSTTTGAGNTEAFF.

The genes are TRBV18 and TRBJ2-2; TRBD2 matches at 10 bases. The germline CDR1 and CDR2 sequences are KGHSH and LQKENI. The V gene end was trimmed by 2 bases and the J gene end by 4 bases; junction bases not matched to a gene: 10. The CDR3 is 18 amino acids. This CDR3 reads CASSPFTGTSDSTGELFF. The CDR3 bases are TGTGCCAGCTCACCATTTACCGGGACTAGCGATTCCACCGGGGAGCTGTTTTTT.

The V and J genes are TRBV7-6 and TRBJ2-1; D is ambiguous. V was cut by 1 base and J by 5 bases, with 3 bases left in between. The CDR3 length is 12 residues. Germline values: CDR1 SGHVS, CDR2 FNYEAQ. The CDR3 sequence: CASSLDNNEQFF. CDR3 coding DNA: TGTGCCAGCAGCTTAGATAACAATGAGCAGTTCTTC.

This chain joins TRBV7-9 and TRBJ2-7, with TRBD2 identical over 10 bases. After removal of 3 bases from V and 5 bases from J, the junction contained 13 bases not matched to a gene. This CDR3 spans 17 amino acids. Germline CDR1 SEHNR, CDR2 FQNEAQ (reference sequence). The CDR3 reads CASSFISGRLLANEQYF. The CDR3 nucleotides are TGTGCCAGCAGCTTTATTAGCGGGAGGTTACTCGCCAACGAGCAGTACTTC.

In this sample, this clone turned up a few times. This chain joins TRBV24-1 and TRBJ2-2; 7 bases match TRBD1. The CDR3 has 13 amino acids. Germline trimming cut 8 bases from V and 4 bases from J; bases unmatched to any gene: 3. From germline, CDR1 is KGHDR and CDR2 SFDVKD. The CDR3 here is CATTTGSTGELFF. In nucleotides, the CDR3 is TGTGCCACCACGACAGGGTCCACCGGGGAGCTGTTTTTT.

The chain has TRBV7-9 and TRBJ2-1; 8 bases are shared with TRBD1. CDR1 SEHNR and CDR2 FQNEAQ come from the germline V gene (reference sequence). Losses at the gene ends were 5 bases for V and 8 bases for J; bases not matched to a gene: 17. The CDR3 is 17 residues long. The CDR3 DNA reads as TGTGCCAGCAGCCCCACCCACTCGGGACAGGTTATCCATGAGCAGTTCTTC. It is translated as CASSPTHSGQVIHEQFF.

The rearrangement uses TRBV7-9 and TRBJ2-7; 9 bases agree with TRBD1. Germline-derived CDR1 and CDR2 are SEHNR and FQNEAQ (reference sequence). V lost 4 bases, J lost 4 bases, and 14 bases stayed unmatched. This CDR3 comprises 17 residues. The CDR3 here is CASSSPPRDRVSYEQYF. CDR3 DNA: TGTGCCAGCAGCTCCCCCCCCAGGGACAGGGTCTCGTACGAGCAGTACTTC.

This clone was found a few times. The CDR3 protein is CASRLDSPYNEQFF. The CDR3 nucleotides read TGTGCCAGTAGACTGGACTCTCCTTACAATGAGCAGTTCTTC. V usage is TRBV19 and J usage is TRBJ2-1; a possible D gene is TRBD2 (5 bases). Trimming cost V 6 bases and J 4 bases, with 13 bases left between them. The CDR3 loop spans 14 amino acids. The germline gives CDR1 LNHDA, CDR2 SQIVND (reference sequence).

The chain uses TRBV11-2 and TRBJ2-1, with 11 nucleotides matching TRBD2. This CDR3 comprises 15 residues. Germline-derived CDR1 and CDR2 are SGHAT and FQNNGV. V dropped 3 bases and J dropped 7; count of bases not matched to a gene: 5. In nucleotides, the CDR3 is TGTGCCAGCAGCTTTTCGAGGACTAGCGGGAATGAGCAGTTCTTC. Protein sequence: CASSFSRTSGNEQFF.

The chain couples TRBV7-8 to TRBJ1-4, with D perhaps matching TRBD1 (5 bases). Germline V lookup: CDR1 SGHVS, CDR2 FQNEAQ. The CDR3 is 18 residues long. Trimming took 2 bases from V and 0 from J, leaving 16 bases between them. The CDR3 DNA sequence: TGTGCCAGCAGCTTAAGGGACTACACACAGACAACTAATGAAAAACTGTTTTTT. Protein product: CASSLRDYTQTTNEKLFF.

This chain joins TRBV2 and TRBJ1-5; 7 bases agree with TRBD1. CDR1 SNHLY and CDR2 FYNNEI come from the germline V gene. V trimming: 5 bases; J trimming: 8 bases; junction bases outside the gene matches: 15. The CDR3 totals 16 residues. CDR3 nucleotides: TGTGCCAGCAGTTTGCGGGGACAGACAAATATCGAGCCCCAGCATTTT. This encodes CASSLRGQTNIEPQHF.

The table lists this clone with a few counts. The genes are TRBV28 and TRBJ2-5; 11 positions agree with TRBD2. The CDR3 consists of 15 residues. Germline CDR1 is MDHEN and CDR2 is SYDVKM. With 6 bases clipped from V and 5 bases from J, the junction kept 8 bases outside the gene matches. The CDR3, as DNA: TGTGCCAGCAGCTCAACTAGCGGGAGCGGGGAGACCCAGTACTTC. Translation gives CASSSTSGSGETQYF.

The genes are TRBV5-1 and TRBJ2-1; TRBD2 matches at 8 bases. The CDR3 sequence is 15 residues long. J lost 0 bases, V lost 5 bases, and 4 bases had no gene match. In germline, CDR1 is SGHRS, CDR2 YFSETQ. This chain's CDR3 is CASRGSGTSYNEQFF. The CDR3 DNA is TGCGCCAGCAGGGGTAGCGGGACCTCCTACAATGAGCAGTTCTTC.

V and J are TRBV4-2 and TRBJ2-1; 7 bases align to TRBD2. J gave up 6 bases and V 1 base, and 15 bases lay outside the gene matches. The CDR3 covers 18 residues. Germline values: CDR1 LGHNA, CDR2 YNFKEQ. CDR3 region: CASSQGEAGRGVSNEQFF. The DNA of the CDR3 is TGTGCCAGCAGCCAAGGTGAAGCGGGCCGGGGGGTCAGCAATGAGCAGTTCTTC.

The V and J genes are TRBV10-3 and TRBJ2-6; 12 bases line up with TRBD1. This CDR3 comprises 17 residues. V shed 7 bases, J shed 2 bases, and the junction held 6 bases outside the gene matches. In germline, CDR1 is ENHRY, CDR2 SYGVKD. The CDR3 region is CAIKGTGGAAGANVLTF. The CDR3 DNA sequence: TGTGCCATCAAAGGGACAGGGGGCGCAGCTGGGGCCAACGTCCTGACTTTC.

The chain carries TRBV7-2 and TRBJ2-1; 9 nucleotides match TRBD2. The CDR3 length is 15 residues. CDR1 and CDR2 (germline): SGHTA, FQGNSA. The ends lost 4 bases at V and 4 bases at J; junction bases unmatched: 5. The CDR3 sequence is CASSSGLAIYNEQFF. In DNA, the CDR3 is TGTGCCAGCAGCTCCGGACTAGCGATATACAATGAGCAGTTCTTC.

The V and J genes are TRBV6-9 and TRBJ2-7, with D tentatively TRBD1 (6 bases). Trimming removed 8 bases at V and 9 bases at J, with 17 bases between. CDR1 is MNHGY, CDR2 SVAAGI, per germline. This CDR3 contains 12 residues. The CDR3 nucleotides read TGTGCCAGCGAGACAGGTTTCTCGGGGCAGTACTTC. Protein: CASETGFSGQYF.

This clone has only one observation. This chain uses TRBV30 with TRBJ2-7; 8 bases agree with TRBD2. V trimming: 6 bases; J trimming: 0 bases; junction bases outside the gene matches: 4. The CDR3 extends over 13 amino acids. Germline loops: CDR1 GTSNPN, CDR2 SVGIG (reference sequence). CDR3: CACQRESSYEQYF. In nucleotides, the CDR3 is TGTGCCTGCCAGCGGGAGAGCTCCTACGAGCAGTACTTC.

J is TRBJ2-1 and V is TRBV7-3, with 8 nucleotides matching TRBD1. The junction had 4 bases not matched to a gene; V was cut back by 5 bases and J by 10 bases. CDR1 is SGHTA and CDR2 is FQGTGA in the germline V gene. This CDR3 spans 12 amino acids. The CDR3, as DNA: TGTGCCAGCAGCGCCCGGACAGGGGAGCAGTTCTTC. It specifies CASSARTGEQFF.

V is TRBV5-1 and J is TRBJ2-7, with TRBD2 identical over 7 bases. This CDR3 is 17 amino acids long. Germline V CDR1 and CDR2: SGHRS, YFSETQ. The trim removed 4 bases at V and 2 bases at J, leaving 15 bases unmatched. The CDR3 nucleotides are TGCGCCAGCAGCCTATCAGGTCGGCGGGGGATGGCCTACGAGCAGTACTTC. Amino acids: CASSLSGRRGMAYEQYF.

The chain has TRBV6-1 and TRBJ2-1; 10 nucleotides align to TRBD1. The V and J ends lost 3 bases and 5 bases, in that order; junction bases with no gene match: 7. Germline CDR1 is MNHNS and CDR2 is SASEGT. The CDR3 is 16 amino acids. The CDR3 region is CASSDRGTGVNNEQFF. CDR3 DNA sequence: TGTGCCAGCAGTGATAGGGGGACAGGGGTTAACAATGAGCAGTTCTTC.